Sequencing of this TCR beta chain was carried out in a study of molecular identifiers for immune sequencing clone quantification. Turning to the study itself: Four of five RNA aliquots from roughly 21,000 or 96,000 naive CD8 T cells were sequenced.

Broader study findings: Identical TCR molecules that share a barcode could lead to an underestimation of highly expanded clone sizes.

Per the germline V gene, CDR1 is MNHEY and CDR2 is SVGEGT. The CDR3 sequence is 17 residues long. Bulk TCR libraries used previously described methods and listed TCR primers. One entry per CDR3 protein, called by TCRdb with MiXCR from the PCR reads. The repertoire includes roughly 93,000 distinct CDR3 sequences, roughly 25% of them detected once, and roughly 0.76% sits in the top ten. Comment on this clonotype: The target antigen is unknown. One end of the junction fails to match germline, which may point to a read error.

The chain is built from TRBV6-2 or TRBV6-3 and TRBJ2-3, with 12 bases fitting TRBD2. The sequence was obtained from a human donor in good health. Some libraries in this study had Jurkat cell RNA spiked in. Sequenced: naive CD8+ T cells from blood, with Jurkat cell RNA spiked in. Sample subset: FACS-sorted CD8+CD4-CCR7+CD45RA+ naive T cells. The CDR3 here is CASSSDGLAGFTDPQYF. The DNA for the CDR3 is TGTGCCAGCAGTTCCGACGGACTAGCGGGGTTCACAGATCCGCAGTATTTT.